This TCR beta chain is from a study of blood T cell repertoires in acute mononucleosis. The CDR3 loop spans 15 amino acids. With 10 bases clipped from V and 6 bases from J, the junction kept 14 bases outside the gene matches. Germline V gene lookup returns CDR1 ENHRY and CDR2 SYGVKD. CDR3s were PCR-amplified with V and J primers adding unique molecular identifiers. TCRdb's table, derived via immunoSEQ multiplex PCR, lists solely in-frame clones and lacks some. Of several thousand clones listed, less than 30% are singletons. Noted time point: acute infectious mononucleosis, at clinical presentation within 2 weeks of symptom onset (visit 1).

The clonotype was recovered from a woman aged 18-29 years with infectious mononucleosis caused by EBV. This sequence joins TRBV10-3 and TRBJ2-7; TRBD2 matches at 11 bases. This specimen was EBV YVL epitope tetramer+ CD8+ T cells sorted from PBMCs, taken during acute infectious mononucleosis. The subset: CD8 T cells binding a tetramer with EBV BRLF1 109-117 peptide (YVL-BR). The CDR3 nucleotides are TGTGCCAGCAGCACATATAGCGGGAGGGCCACCGAGCAGTACTTC. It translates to CASSTYSGRATEQYF.